This is a list of T cell receptor beta chains from one sample in a study of blood T cell repertoires in COVID-19. Data came from immunoSEQ multiplex PCR; TCRdb stores just in-frame clones and leaves some out. The table lists about 300,000 clones, just under 90% of them singletons. Sequencing was done on a sample of peripheral blood. The receptors stem from a woman in her forties or fifties with COVID-19, enrolled during active disease. CDR3s include the opening cysteine and the closing phenylalanine or tryptophan. A D gene is named only where the DNA matches it firmly. Expanded clones are given a class, and other clones once, few, many or no size at all.

TRBD1	NA	TRBV19	TRBJ2-4	CASSMGGTGGKNIQYF	TGTGCCAGTAGTATGGGAGGGACAGGGGGCAAAAACATTCAGTACTTC
NA	once	TRBV15	TRBJ1-6	CATKGAESSPLHF	TGTGCCACCAAGGGAGCAGAGTCCTCACCCCTCCACTTT
NA	NA	TRBV19	TRBJ2-5	CASSAARKSQETQYF	TGTGCCAGTAGTGCCGCTAGGAAGTCCCAAGAGACCCAGTACTTC
NA	NA	TRBV27	TRBJ1-1	CASSLRWQGGTEAFF	TGTGCCAGCAGTTTACGATGGCAGGGAGGGACTGAAGCTTTCTTT
NA	NA	TRBV7-2	TRBJ2-7	CASSLESGYEQYF	TGTGCCAGCAGCTTAGAATCGGGCTACGAGCAGTACTTC
TRBD2	NA	TRBV6-5	TRBJ2-1	CASSYSWTSGVNEQFF	TGTGCCAGCAGTTACTCGTGGACTAGCGGGGTCAATGAGCAGTTCTTC
NA	NA	TRBV2	TRBJ1-1	CASIIARNTEAFF	TGTGCCAGCATTATCGCGCGGAACACTGAAGCTTTCTTT
NA	NA	TRBV30	TRBJ2-1	CAFEINVYNEQFF	TGTGCCTTCGAGATTAACGTCTACAATGAGCAGTTCTTC
TRBD2	NA	TRBV7-2	TRBJ2-1	CASSFSGRKGYNEQFF	TGTGCCAGCAGCTTTAGCGGGAGGAAGGGTTACAATGAGCAGTTCTTC
TRBD2	NA	TRBV6-5	TRBJ2-1	CASIILAGSYNEQFF	TGTGCCAGCATTATACTAGCGGGGTCCTACAATGAGCAGTTCTTC
NA	NA	TRBV9	TRBJ1-2	CASSTQNYGYTF	TGTGCCAGCAGCACCCAGAACTATGGCTACACCTTC
TRBD1	once	TRBV19	TRBJ1-3	CASIRTGAGGNTIYF	TGTGCCAGTATCCGGACAGGGGCGGGGGGAAACACCATATATTTT
NA	NA	TRBV30	TRBJ2-1	CAWSASNEQFF	TGTGCCTGGAGTGCGAGCAATGAGCAGTTCTTC
TRBD1	NA	TRBV7-9	TRBJ1-2	CASSPPGGYGYTF	TGTGCCAGCAGCCCTCCAGGGGGCTATGGCTACACCTTC
TRBD1	NA	TRBV5-4	TRBJ2-1	CASTQDRGSNEQFF	TGTGCCAGCACCCAGGACAGGGGGAGCAATGAGCAGTTCTTC
NA	few	TRBV5-4	TRBJ1-3	CASSLTGSGNTIYF	TGTGCCAGCAGCTTGACAGGGTCTGGAAACACCATATATTTT
TRBD1	NA	TRBV30	TRBJ2-7	CAWSGQAGRYEQYF	TGTGCCTGGAGCGGACAGGCCGGTAGATACGAGCAGTACTTC
NA	once	TRBV30	TRBJ2-7	CAWRFSSYEQYF	TGTGCCTGGAGGTTCAGCTCCTACGAGCAGTACTTC
TRBD1	once	TRBV28	TRBJ1-4	CASSSGQGNEKLFF	TGTGCCAGCAGTTCGGGACAGGGGAATGAAAAACTGTTTTTT
NA	NA	TRBV29-1	TRBJ1-2	CSVDRNYGYTF	TGCAGCGTTGACAGAAACTATGGCTACACCTTC
NA	NA	TRBV5-6	TRBJ1-6	CASSLDFNSPLHF	TGTGCCAGCAGCTTAGACTTTAATTCACCCCTCCACTTT
NA	NA	TRBV6-5	TRBJ2-5	CASSYRPVPQETQYF	TGTGCCAGCAGTTACCGCCCAGTGCCGCAAGAGACCCAGTACTTC
NA	once	TRBV6-6	TRBJ1-5	CASSYGGGGQPQHF	TGTGCCAGCAGTTACGGGGGGGGAGGACAGCCCCAGCATTTT
NA	once	TRBV12-3/TRBV12-4	TRBJ1-1	CASGLRVNTEAFF	TGTGCCAGCGGGCTCCGTGTGAACACTGAAGCTTTCTTT
TRBD1	NA	TRBV28	TRBJ1-5	CASKTGDSSNQPQHF	TGTGCCAGCAAGACAGGGGACAGCTCGAATCAGCCCCAGCATTTT
TRBD2	NA	TRBV27	TRBJ2-1	CASSPGTSGDNEQFF	TGTGCCAGCAGTCCCGGGACTAGCGGGGACAATGAGCAGTTCTTC
NA	NA	TRBV29-1	TRBJ2-7	CSVDAQGSYEQYF	TGCAGCGTTGACGCGCAGGGCTCCTACGAGCAGTACTTC
NA	few	TRBV14	TRBJ1-1	CASSRGELTAFF	TGTGCCAGCAGCCGGGGAGAGTTAACGGCTTTCTTT
TRBD1	NA	TRBV11-3	TRBJ2-1	CASSLRDRNEQFF	TGTGCCAGCAGCTTAAGGGACAGAAATGAGCAGTTCTTC
NA	NA	TRBV6-2/TRBV6-3	TRBJ2-2	CASSYSSRGGTGELFF	TGTGCCAGCAGTTACTCGAGCAGGGGTGGCACCGGGGAGCTGTTTTTT